The 16 T cell receptor beta chains below come from one sample, sequenced in a study of blood T cell repertoires in COVID-19. The protocol was immunoSEQ multiplex PCR, while the TCRdb copy is restricted to in-frame clones and leaves out a portion. Here the sample spans about 500,000 clones, approximately 86% being singletons. Sequenced: PBMCs or T cells enriched from blood (not recorded which). The origin of the receptors is a woman under 30 who had recovered from COVID-19.

The rearrangement links TRBV7-9 to TRBJ1-2; D perhaps matches TRBD1 (6 bases). Between the trimmed V and J ends, which lost 4 bases and 4 bases, there was a span of 13 bases. Germline CDR1 and CDR2: SEHNR and FQNEAQ (reference sequence). The CDR3 is made up of 14 amino acids. The CDR3 DNA reads as TGTGCCAGCAGCTCCTCCGACAGGTTCTATGGCTACACCTTC. Encoded protein: CASSSSDRFYGYTF.

This chain joins TRBV7-9 and TRBJ2-3; 12 bases agree with TRBD2. Trimming cost V 5 bases and J 2 bases; bases outside gene matches: 11. The CDR3 length is 18 residues. Germline V gene sequence: CDR1 SEHNR, CDR2 FQNEAQ (reference sequence). The CDR3 loop reads CASSPGLAGTSYTDTQYF. CDR3 DNA: TGTGCCAGCAGCCCTGGACTAGCGGGGACGTCTTACACAGATACGCAGTATTTT.

The rearrangement links TRBV3-1 (or the pseudogene TRBV3-2) to TRBJ2-3, with D perhaps matching TRBD2 (5 bases). Germline assignment: CDR1 LGHDT and CDR2 YNNKEL (reference sequence). The CDR3 length is 16 residues. Trimming removed 1 base from V and 1 base from J, with 12 bases in between. The CDR3 coding sequence is TGTGCCAGCAGCCAAGGCCTCAGCGGACGCACAGATACGCAGTATTTT. Translation: CASSQGLSGRTDTQYF.

CDR3 in DNA: TGTGCCAGCAGGGAGGACAGCACCACTGAAGCTTTCTTT. Its translation is CASREDSTTEAFF. The chain links TRBV28 to TRBJ1-1; D perhaps matches TRBD1 (6 bases). Germline V gives CDR1 MDHEN, CDR2 SYDVKM. The CDR3 length is 13 residues. Trimming shortened V by 6 bases and J by 4 bases, and 12 bases separated the two germline ends.

Of note for this clone: Other DNA sequences from this sample encode an identical CDR3 as well. The gene calls are TRBV5-4 and TRBJ1-4, with 7 bases lining up with TRBD1. CDR3 length: 14 amino acids. Germline trimming cut 2 bases from V and 8 bases from J; bases unmatched to any gene: 6. Germline V gene sequence: CDR1 SGHNT, CDR2 YYREEE (reference sequence). CDR3 loop: CASSFDRVGEKLFF. As DNA, the CDR3 is TGTGCCAGCAGCTTCGACAGGGTTGGCGAAAAACTGTTTTTT.

The J gene is TRBJ1-4, the V gene TRBV5-6; D is unclear. Between the trimmed V and J ends, which lost 4 bases and 0 bases, there was a span of 16 bases. The CDR3 has 17 amino acids. Per the germline V gene, CDR1 is SGHDT and CDR2 is YYEEEE. This CDR3 is CASSRSEDWTTNEKLFF. The CDR3 DNA sequence: TGTGCCAGCAGCCGGAGTGAGGACTGGACAACTAATGAAAAACTGTTTTTT.

This chain uses TRBV4-2 with TRBJ1-3; unclear D gene. Trimming cost V 0 bases and J 4 bases, with 10 bases left between them. Per germline, CDR1 LGHNA and CDR2 YNFKEQ. CDR3 size: 15 residues. This CDR3 is CASSQELGTGNTIYF. The CDR3 DNA is TGTGCCAGCAGCCAAGAACTAGGTACGGGAAACACCATATATTTT.

The genes are TRBV5-4 and TRBJ1-1; 7 bases agree with TRBD1. The CDR3 loop spans 15 amino acids. The germline CDR1 and CDR2 sequences are SGHNT and YYREEE (reference sequence). The V segment lost 2 bases and the J segment 6 bases; nucleotides outside the gene matches: 10. The CDR3 DNA is TGTGCCAGCAGCTTAGGGGGCGCGACTCTCCCTGAAGCTTTCTTT. This sequence encodes CASSLGGATLPEAFF. Based on the CDR3 plus reference TRBV5-4 and TRBJ1-1, the full variable domain is ETGVTQSPTHLIKTRGQQVTLRCSSQSGHNTVSWYQQALGQGPQFIFQYYREEENGRGNFPPRFSGLQFPNYSSELNVNALELDDSALYLCASSLGGATLPEAFFGQGTRLTVV.

V usage is TRBV3-1 (or the pseudogene TRBV3-2) and J usage is TRBJ2-5; D remains unclear. V shed 4 bases and J shed 9 bases, with 12 bases lying between them. Per the germline V gene, CDR1 is LGHDT and CDR2 is YNNKEL (reference sequence). The CDR3 runs to 12 residues. The CDR3 DNA sequence: TGTGCCAGCAGCCCCGCCCCGCGTGCCCAGTACTTC. It codes for CASSPAPRAQYF.

V usage is TRBV20-1 and J usage is TRBJ2-1, with TRBD2 matching over 11 bases. Germline V gives CDR1 DFQATT, CDR2 SNEGSKA (reference sequence). This CDR3 is built from 17 residues. J was trimmed by 4 bases and V by 3 bases; bases with no gene match: 11. In nucleotides, the CDR3 is TGCAGTGCTAGTAGTAGCGGGGGGGCCCACGCATACAATGAGCAGTTCTTC. It encodes CSASSSGGAHAYNEQFF.

The chain has TRBV6-5 and TRBJ1-1; possible D gene TRBD1, 5 bases. Germline V gene lookup returns CDR1 MNHEY and CDR2 SVGAGI. CDR3 size: 13 residues. V lost 8 bases to trimming and J lost 2 bases, with 12 bases between them. CDR3 sequence (DNA): TGTGCCAGCTCGACAGAACTCAACACTGAAGCTTTCTTT. Residues: CASSTELNTEAFF.

The V call is TRBV28, the J call TRBJ2-3, with 11 bases aligning to TRBD2. Germline-derived CDR1 and CDR2 are MDHEN and SYDVKM. The CDR3 runs 16 residues. The junction had 13 bases not matched to a gene; V was cut back by 11 bases and J by 3 bases. CDR3: CALFPPSGGRTDTQYF. The DNA of the CDR3 is TGTGCCCTATTTCCCCCTAGCGGGGGGAGAACAGATACGCAGTATTTT.

The chain uses TRBV14 and TRBJ2-7; a possible D gene is TRBD1 (5 bases). V was trimmed by 4 bases and J by 4 bases, leaving 20 bases between them. Germline assignment: CDR1 SGHDN and CDR2 FVKESK. This CDR3 contains 16 residues. The CDR3 nucleotides are TGTGCCAGCAGCCCTGCAAGGGGTCCCCTGGGTTACGAGCAGTACTTC. Residues: CASSPARGPLGYEQYF.

V gene TRBV10-3 combines with J gene TRBJ1-2; 8 nucleotides line up with TRBD1. The CDR3 covers 18 residues. Germline CDR1 and CDR2: ENHRY and SYGVKD. J lost 7 bases, V lost 8 bases, and 24 bases had no gene match. CDR3 protein: CAIQDSTGAGQGESGYTF. As DNA, the CDR3 is TGTGCCATCCAGGACTCGACAGGGGCAGGGCAGGGTGAAAGTGGCTACACCTTC.

The CDR3 DNA reads as TGTGCCAGCAGCGCGACCGGGACAGGGCCGAACACTGAAGCTTTCTTT. Protein sequence: CASSATGTGPNTEAFF. V usage is TRBV5-6 and J usage is TRBJ1-1; 9 nucleotides align to TRBD1. The CDR3 spans 16 residues. V gave up 4 bases and J gave up 1 base; unmatched junction bases: 8. Germline loops: CDR1 SGHDT, CDR2 YYEEEE.

J is TRBJ1-2 and V is TRBV9, with TRBD1 matching 7 bases. With V trimmed by 3 bases and J by 3 bases, 8 bases remained unmatched. Per the germline V gene, CDR1 is SGDLS and CDR2 is YYNGEE. The CDR3 length is 15 residues. CDR3 in amino acids: CASSASGTADYGYTF. CDR3 DNA: TGTGCCAGCAGCGCCTCCGGGACAGCTGACTATGGCTACACCTTC. The whole variable domain, filled in from reference TRBV9 and TRBJ1-2, reads DSGVTQTPKHLITATGQRVTLRCSPRSGDLSVYWYQQSLDQGLQFLIQYYNGEERAKGNILERFSAQQFPDLHSELNLSSLELGDSALYFCASSASGTADYGYTFGSGTRLTVV.